This record concerns one T cell receptor (beta chain) sequence. The TCRbeta library incorporated unique molecular identifiers. TCRdb re-called the PCR reads through MiXCR, storing one row per CDR3 protein. The table lists about 610,000 distinct CDR3 sequences, 10% of them singletons. This entry is derived from a study of T-cell reconstitution after alpha-beta-depleted transplantation in children. This CDR3 region has 16 residues. The V gene's germline CDR1 is KGHDR and CDR2 SFDVKD. Trimming removed 0 bases from V and 2 bases from J; junction bases left unmatched: 4. Sequenced here: PBMCs from the stem cell graft donor, sampled from the stem cell graft. This TCR came from a human donor who donated a stem cell graft to a child with acute myeloid leukemia. This sequence joins TRBV24-1 and TRBJ2-3; 7 bases map to TRBD1. The DNA for the CDR3 is TGTGCCACCAGTGATTTGTCACAGGGGTTCACAGATACGCAGTATTTT. Translation: CATSDLSQGFTDTQYF.